This T cell receptor (beta chain) is drawn from a study of shared clonotypes between healthy human individuals. Points from the study as a whole: Donors were few, which limited the genetic and exposure-history diversity represented. Naive subsets generally had larger estimated richness than memory subsets.

The germline CDR1 and CDR2 sequences are SGHRS and YFSETQ. The length of the CDR3 is 14 residues. The V segment lost 3 bases and the J segment 5 bases; nucleotides outside the gene matches: 5. Running of the assay took place at deep level. Original processing methods: Junction-only immunoSEQ data arrived without quality scores, meaning filtering differed. Assay used: immunoSEQ multiplex PCR; TCRdb lists only in-frame clones, some missing. V and J calls and clone size are as listed in that table; D and trimming were resolved from the DNA. The table lists more than 400,000 clones, 90% to 96% of them singletons, with approximately 0.06% in the top ten. This clone was observed once. Its antigen is undetermined.

The chain joins TRBV5-1 to TRBJ2-5; 9 bases fit TRBD1. The clonotype originates from a woman in her 30s in good health. Specimen: naive CD4+ T cells sorted from blood. Subset here: CD45RA+ positively selected. The CDR3 coding sequence is TGCGCCAGCAGCTGGGGACAGGGATCGGAGACCCAGTACTTC. As protein: CASSWGQGSETQYF.